This TCR beta chain emerged from a study of identical twins. One entry per CDR3 protein results from TCRdb running MiXCR on the 5' RACE reads. Altogether about 520,000 distinct CDR3 sequences are present, 20% to 25% being singletons, with the ten largest covering under 0.95%. The CDR3 loop spans 14 amino acids. Germline-derived CDR1 and CDR2 are DFQATT and SNEGSKA (reference sequence). Trimming removed 3 bases from V and 3 bases from J; junction bases left unmatched: 6. In addition, the sample was reused for a study of T cells expressing NK-cell markers.

The source of this sequence is a woman aged 18-29 years in good health. Material for sequencing was CD4+ T cells sorted from blood. The J gene is TRBJ2-3, the V gene TRBV20-1; 7 bases map to TRBD2. CDR3 region: CSARGGTRTDTQYF. The DNA for the CDR3 is TGCAGTGCTAGGGGGGGGACGCGAACAGATACGCAGTATTTT.